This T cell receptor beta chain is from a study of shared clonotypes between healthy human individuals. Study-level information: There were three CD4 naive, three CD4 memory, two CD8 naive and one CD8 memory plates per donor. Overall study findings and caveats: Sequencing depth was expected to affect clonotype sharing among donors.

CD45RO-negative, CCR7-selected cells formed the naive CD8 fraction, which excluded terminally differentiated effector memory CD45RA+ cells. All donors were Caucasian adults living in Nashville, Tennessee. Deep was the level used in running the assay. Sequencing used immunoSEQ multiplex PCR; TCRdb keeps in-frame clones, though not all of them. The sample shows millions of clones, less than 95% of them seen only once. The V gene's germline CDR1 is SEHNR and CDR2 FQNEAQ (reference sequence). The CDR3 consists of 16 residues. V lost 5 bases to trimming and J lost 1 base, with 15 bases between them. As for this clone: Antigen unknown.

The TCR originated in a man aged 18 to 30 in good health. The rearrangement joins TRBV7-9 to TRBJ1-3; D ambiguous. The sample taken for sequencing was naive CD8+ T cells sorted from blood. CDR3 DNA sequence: TGTGCCAGCAGCCCAGCGGGAGCGGTTTCTGGAAACACCATATATTTT. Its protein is CASSPAGAVSGNTIYF.